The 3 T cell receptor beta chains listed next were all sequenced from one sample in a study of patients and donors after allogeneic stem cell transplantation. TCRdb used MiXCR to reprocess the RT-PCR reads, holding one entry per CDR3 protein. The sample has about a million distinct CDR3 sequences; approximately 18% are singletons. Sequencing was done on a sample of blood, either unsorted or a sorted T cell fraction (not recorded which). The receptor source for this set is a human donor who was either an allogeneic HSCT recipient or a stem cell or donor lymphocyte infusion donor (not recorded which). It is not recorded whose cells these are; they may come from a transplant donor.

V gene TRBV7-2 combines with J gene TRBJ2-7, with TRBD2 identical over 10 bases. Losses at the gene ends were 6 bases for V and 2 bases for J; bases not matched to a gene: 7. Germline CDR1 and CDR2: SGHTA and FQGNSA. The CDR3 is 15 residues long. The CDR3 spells CASSYSGGPTYEQYF. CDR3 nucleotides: TGTGCCAGCAGTTATAGCGGGGGGCCAACCTACGAGCAGTACTTC.

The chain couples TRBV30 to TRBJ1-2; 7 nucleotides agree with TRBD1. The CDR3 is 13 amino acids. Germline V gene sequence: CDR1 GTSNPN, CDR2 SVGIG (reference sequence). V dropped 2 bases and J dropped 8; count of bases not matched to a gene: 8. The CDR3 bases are TGTGCCTGGAGTCCAACGACAGGGACCGGCTACACCTTC. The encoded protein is CAWSPTTGTGYTF.

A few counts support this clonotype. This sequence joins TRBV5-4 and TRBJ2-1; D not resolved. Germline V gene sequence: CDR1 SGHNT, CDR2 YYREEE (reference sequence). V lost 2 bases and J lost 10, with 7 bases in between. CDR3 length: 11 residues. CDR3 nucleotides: TGTGCCAGCAGCTTCATCGGAGAGCAGTTCTTC. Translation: CASSFIGEQFF.